The T cell receptor (beta chain) under discussion was sequenced for a study of cytomegalovirus exposure and HLA in healthy donors (dated by TCRdb to between 2016 and 2019). Some background on the complete study: An earlier analysis of about 560 of the donors reported roughly 300 Gb of sequence data and about 120 million unique TCR beta sequences obtained from 150 million to 200 million T cells. The later analysis used no new phenotypic data to find candidate immune exposures, relying instead on TCR beta sequences and their occurrence across donors. Besides the first cohort of about 730 subjects, a separate validation cohort made up of 120 different subjects was used. High-throughput TCR immunosequencing, statistical association of individual TCRs with disease status, and machine learning were combined to predict cytomegalovirus infection status. A later genetic analysis took genome-wide SNP genotypes for about three fifths of the 666 donors and used that subset as a discovery cohort. To decide whether each TCR beta V gene segment behaved as functional or pseudogenic, an earlier analysis of approximately 590 of the donors relied on high-throughput TCR beta sequencing. The study used immunosequencing to profile the T cell repertoires of several hundred subjects and linked those repertoires to cytomegalovirus serostatus. Donor age, sex, ethnicity and CMV serostatus were collected together with the repertoire data. Across approximately 400 genotyped donors of the cohort, an average of approximately 200,000 unique TCR beta nucleotide sequences per donor were sequenced, and around 19% of those sequences were non-productive. HLA typing covered class I and class II loci at four-digit resolution. Roughly 300 gigabases of sequencing data and 70 million to 95 million unique TCR sequences made up an early release that covered under 750 HLA-typed donors. Every discovery cohort repertoire had been produced on one sequencing platform. The study was designed to test whether signatures of past pathogen exposure could be identified by cataloging public T cell receptors. The genetic ancestry cluster associated with self-reported Caucasian donors included 81% of the roughly 390 genotyped donors. A later analysis re-analyzed previously published TCR beta repertoires from 550 to 700 donors and added high-resolution HLA genotyping to study TCR occurrence patterns. Because of strong linkage in the cohort, roughly five DR-DQ haplotypes were treated as single units for association and clustering. The number of typed donors differed by locus: roughly 629-640 for A, B, C, DRB1 and DQB1; 522 for DQA1; approximately 600 for DPA1; and around 470 for DPB1. Overall study results and their limits: Assigning TCR associations to individual alleles was difficult when HLA alleles, especially DR and DQ, strongly co-occurred. In a later analysis, HLA-associated TCR beta chains were found to be more clonally expanded and to have lower generation probabilities than equally common non-associated chains. Several of the top co-occurrence clusters appeared to be linked to parvovirus B19, influenza, CMV and Epstein-Barr virus, according to a later analysis. The classifier was reported to diagnose cytomegalovirus status with high specificity and sensitivity in both the original cohort and the validation cohort. The authors suggested that the approach could potentially be extended to other disease states and immunological phenotypes. At a false discovery rate of 0.05, a later analysis linked 16,000 or so TCR beta sequences to specific HLA alleles. The sequencing pipeline was judged likely to have produced a cluster of highly shared sequence variants as a technical artifact. In the study, around 160 TCR beta chains were listed as associated with cytomegalovirus. Broadly in line with IMGT annotations, most TCR beta V segments showed up in productive rearrangements about 90% or about 30% of the time in an earlier analysis of around 600 of the donors. In a later genetic analysis, fewer N-insertions in productive TCRs were reported among donors in an Asian-associated ancestry cluster than the approximately 630-donor mean. Three of the identified cytomegalovirus-associated TCR beta chains were confirmed in vitro to be specific for cytomegalovirus antigens. A later analysis found that TCR association rates varied across HLA loci, with DRB1 alleles showing the most associated TCRs and HLA-C alleles the fewest. Because HLA typing was unavailable for some donors at each locus, only the typed subset was used in association tests. Some IMGT-functional V segments, including TRBV6-2 and TRBV6-3, could not be distinguished by the 87-base-pair reads and were therefore excluded. A further reported finding was that TCR beta sequences accurately predicted the HLA-A and HLA-B alleles for most subjects in the first cohort. In a later genetic analysis, a missense DCLRE1C variant was associated with V-gene and J-gene trimming of TCR beta chains, and the association was replicated in an independent cohort. Sequencing depth was assumed to be roughly uniform across donors in the presence/absence analyses, though that assumption may not hold. A later analysis found that most CMV-associated TCR beta chains appeared HLA-restricted, with HLA associations seemingly driven largely by CMV exposure. For the cohort, immune exposure information was limited to CMV serostatus. Because counts were too low, seventeen rarely observed V segments, including chromosome 9 orphons, were left out of the earlier analysis of 500 to 750 of the donors. Only TCR beta chains were sequenced in this cohort, and the absence of alpha or paired-chain data limited detectable features. Linkage disequilibrium might explain the correlated functional status among segregating V segments, but an unknown experimental factor could not be excluded. Most TCR sequences were observed very rarely across donors, whereas some public TCRs were present in many individuals.

Trimming takes 4 bases off V and 7 bases off J; junction bases not matched to a gene: 16. Taken from the germline V gene (reference sequence), the CDR1 and CDR2 loops are MNHEY and SMNVEV. Counted from cysteine to phenylalanine, this CDR3 has 18 amino acids. The read is trimmed to its CDR3 DNA, 54 bases read in frame from base 1. The cohort consisted of hundreds of healthy bone marrow donors. At the time of sampling, all cohort members were nominally healthy, though unrecorded immune exposures were likely present. The donor tested CMV seropositive and was one of the 289 seropositive cohort members. A peripheral blood sample was provided by each donor, and peripheral blood mononuclear cells were used for TCR beta sequencing. Genomic DNA extraction from the blood cell samples was performed with the Qiagen DNeasy Blood Extraction Kit. Library construction relied on the immunoSEQ multiplex PCR assay. For the multiplex PCR, a mixture combining 60 forward primers for TCR Vbeta segments and 13 reverse primers for TCR Jbeta segments was used. The CDR3 region of rearranged TCR beta genes was amplified from genomic DNA with a multiplex PCR assay. On the Illumina HiSeq System, the amplified TCR beta libraries were sequenced as 87-base-pair reads. The study's own analysis went as follows. Across the 700 or so repertoires, a later analysis counted tens of millions of unique TCR beta chains, roughly 11 million of which were shared by at least two donors. To remove PCR and sequencing errors, raw reads were error-corrected and collapsed into unique sequences using a nearest-neighbor algorithm that merged closely related sequences. To assign V, D and J gene segments, CDR3 sequences were aligned to IMGT reference sequences. For a sequence to be retained, at least a six-nucleotide match to both a V gene segment and a J gene segment was required. A rearrangement counted as productive if the CDR3 had no stop codons and remained in frame with V and J, and every other rearrangement counted as non-productive. Following IMGT convention, CDR3 was defined as the stretch from the second conserved V-encoded cysteine up to the conserved J-encoded phenylalanine. In an earlier analysis of around 640 of the donors, sequences lacking an unambiguous match to a single V gene segment were excluded. In an earlier analysis of several hundred of the donors, V segments were called functional above 56.7% productive rearrangements and were called segregating when the between-donor standard deviation exceeded 5%. A statistical classification framework was built to diagnose cytomegalovirus status from the catalog of TCR beta chain sequences. A later analysis assigned V and J genes by comparing TCR nucleotide sequences with IMGT/GENE-DB human TR gene sequences. The TCRdist pipeline was used in a later analysis to assign CDR3 sequences and most-parsimonious VDJ recombination scenarios. In a later analysis, each TCR beta chain was defined by its CDR3 amino acid sequence together with its V-gene family, and reads lacking a unique V-gene family were excluded. In a later analysis, 450 to 600 highly shared, low-generation-probability nucleotide sequences were removed to address suspected cross-contamination and a sequencing artifact. In a later analysis, a clonal expansion index was calculated for each public chain from normalized within-repertoire ranks of inferred template counts. In a later analysis, generation probabilities were computed with a VDJ recombination model fitted to out-of-frame rearrangements, and the resulting probabilities were checked against IGoR. Hypergeometric tests were used in a later analysis to score TCR-TCR, TCR-HLA and TCR-CMV co-occurrence, with a repertoire-size bias correction applied to the TCR pairs. False discovery rates were estimated in a later analysis by permuting HLA or CMV assignments 20 times. In a later analysis, co-occurring TCRs were grouped using DBSCAN, with TCRdist sequence similarity added in when clustering inside HLA-allele-positive subsets. Co-occurrence clustering excluded repertoires with fewer than 30,000 or more than 120,000 public chains, plus five with anomalous nucleotide sharing. TCRdb obtained this table from immuneACCESS and retained in-frame rearrangements with V and J assigned. These tables miss some clones; where compared with another copy, unresolved V genes account for less than half of the shortfall, and the remainder is unexplained. V, J and clone size derive from that table, while D and trimming were established from the DNA sequence. The sample includes about 99,000 clones, with almost 80% observed a single time. Together, the top ten hold about 4% of the sample.

For this clone: There is no known antigen for this receptor. Per-base quality was not reported, and no clone a single base away is much larger than it.

The sequence links TRBV27 to TRBJ2-7; TRBD2 aligns with 13 central bases. The receptor was derived from a man aged 45-65 years in good health and CMV-seropositive. Sequencing input: PBMCs. The CDR3 here reads CASSSQPGLAGRIQEQYF. The nucleotides are TGTGCCAGCAGTTCCCAGCCGGGACTAGCGGGGAGAATTCAAGAGCAGTACTTC.